A single sample is the source of the 20 T cell receptor beta chains below, sequenced in a study of blood T cell repertoires in COVID-19. Sequencing was performed with immunoSEQ multiplex PCR; in TCRdb, only in-frame clones are kept and a portion is missing. The sample lists about 240,000 clones; approximately 90% were seen once. The sample consisted of peripheral blood. Receptors were obtained from a man aged 55-75 years who had recovered from COVID-19.

CDR3 amino acids: CASWDTPRNEQYF. The CDR3 nucleotides read TGCGCCAGCTGGGACACTCCTAGGAACGAGCAGTACTTC. The gene calls are TRBV10-2 and TRBJ2-7; D is perhaps TRBD1 (6 bases). The CDR3 has 13 amino acids. Trimming took 8 bases from V and 5 from J, leaving 16 bases between them. The germline gives CDR1 WSHSY, CDR2 SAAADI.

The chain is built from TRBV7-8 and TRBJ2-5; a possible D gene is TRBD2 (5 bases). Trimming stripped 4 bases from V and 5 bases from J, with 11 bases between. This CDR3 is built from 13 residues. The V gene's germline CDR1 is SGHVS and CDR2 FQNEAQ. The CDR3 DNA is TGTGCCAGCAGCTCCCGAAGGAGGGAGACCCAGTACTTC. Translated: CASSSRRRETQYF.

The chain recombines TRBV27 with TRBJ2-1, with TRBD1 identical over 10 bases. The CDR3 sequence is 16 residues long. Germline lookup yields CDR1 MNHEY and CDR2 SMNVEV (reference sequence). The V gene end was trimmed by 3 bases and the J gene end by 9 bases; junction bases not matched to a gene: 11. In DNA form, the CDR3 reads TGTGCCAGCAGTTTCTACCCGGGACAGGGGATAACTGAGCAGTTCTTC. Translated: CASSFYPGQGITEQFF.

The genes are TRBV6-5 and TRBJ2-2; possibly TRBD1 for D (5 bases). Trimming left V 4 bases short and J 1 base short, with 10 bases between. The CDR3 loop spans 15 amino acids. The germline V gene encodes CDR1 MNHEY and CDR2 SVGAGI. Here the CDR3 reads CASSFVQGNTGELFF. For the CDR3, the DNA is TGTGCCAGCAGTTTTGTCCAGGGGAACACCGGGGAGCTGTTTTTT.

This chain uses TRBV5-1 with TRBJ2-3; 7 bases agree with TRBD2. The germline V gene encodes CDR1 SGHRS and CDR2 YFSETQ. J gave up 6 bases and V 4 bases, and 17 bases lay outside the gene matches. CDR3 length equals 17 residues. Here the CDR3 reads CASSPAPQRGPADTQYF. CDR3 bases: TGCGCCAGCAGCCCCGCTCCCCAGCGGGGCCCGGCGGATACGCAGTATTTT.

V and J are TRBV6-1 and TRBJ1-3; D perhaps matches TRBD1 (6 bases). Germline CDR1 reads MNHNS; CDR2 reads SASEGT. The CDR3 has 16 residues. V lost 1 base and J lost 4, with 14 bases in between. In nucleotides, the CDR3 is TGTGCCAGCAGTGAAGTCCTCAGGGGAGCGGGAAACACCATATATTTT. It translates to CASSEVLRGAGNTIYF.

There are many counts of this clone. This rearrangement joins TRBV7-9 to TRBJ2-7, with a weak D call TRBD1 (6 bases). V lost 5 bases and J 5 bases, leaving 13 bases between the germline ends. Germline-derived CDR1 and CDR2 are SEHNR and FQNEAQ (reference sequence). The CDR3 runs 13 residues. CDR3 amino acids: CASSNSQGNEQYF. CDR3 DNA: TGTGCCAGCAGCAACTCACAGGGTAACGAGCAGTACTTC.

This chain connects TRBV5-6 to TRBJ1-4, with D possibly TRBD1 on 6 matching bases. V lost 2 bases, J lost 5 bases, and 10 bases lay in between. CDR3 length: 14 amino acids. Germline CDR1 and CDR2: SGHDT and YYEEEE. The CDR3 bases are TGTGCCAGCAGCTTCCAGGGGATGAATGAAAAACTGTTTTTT. Its translation: CASSFQGMNEKLFF.

The V call is TRBV9, the J call TRBJ1-1, with 7 bases aligning to TRBD1. Germline V gene sequence: CDR1 SGDLS, CDR2 YYNGEE. The CDR3 totals 17 residues. J lost 4 bases, V lost 4 bases, and 16 bases had no gene match. This CDR3 is CASSTRPLRGLGTEAFF. DNA for the CDR3: TGTGCCAGCAGCACTCGACCCCTGAGGGGGCTTGGCACTGAAGCTTTCTTT. The entire variable domain, with the rest obtained from reference TRBV9 and TRBJ1-1, is as follows: DSGVTQTPKHLITATGQRVTLRCSPRSGDLSVYWYQQSLDQGLQFLIQYYNGEERAKGNILERFSAQQFPDLHSELNLSSLELGDSALYFCASSTRPLRGLGTEAFFGQGTRLTVV.

The rearrangement joins TRBV19 to TRBJ2-5; the D gene is possibly TRBD2 (6 bases). Trimming shortened V by 3 bases and J by 7 bases, and 21 bases separated the two germline ends. Germline V gives CDR1 LNHDA, CDR2 SQIVND (reference sequence). The CDR3 contains 16 residues. The CDR3 loop is CASSMRLVGPMGTQYF. The CDR3 bases are TGTGCCAGTAGTATGAGACTAGTGGGGCCAATGGGGACCCAGTACTTC.

On this clone: This sample includes further DNA sequences coding for the same CDR3. J is TRBJ1-2 and V is TRBV7-9, with 8 bases fitting TRBD1. The V gene's germline CDR1 is SEHNR and CDR2 FQNEAQ (reference sequence). Trimming at V came to 1 base and at J to 8 bases, leaving 3 bases not matched to a gene. The CDR3 spans 13 residues. The CDR3 bases are TGTGCCAGCAGCTTAGGGACAGGGCTAGGCTACACCTTC. It translates to CASSLGTGLGYTF.

J is TRBJ1-5 and V is TRBV27; 8 bases line up with TRBD1. Germline V gene sequence: CDR1 MNHEY, CDR2 SMNVEV (reference sequence). This CDR3 is built from 15 residues. Trimming took 2 bases from V and 4 from J; bases not matched to a gene: 4. CDR3 nucleotide sequence: TGTGCCAGCAGTTTAGGGGGGACAGGAAATCAGCCCCAGCATTTT. Its translation: CASSLGGTGNQPQHF.

The chain is built from TRBV6-5 and TRBJ2-1; D possibly corresponds to TRBD1 (6 bases). From germline, CDR1 is MNHEY and CDR2 SVGAGI. The CDR3 contains 14 residues. V lost 0 bases to trimming and J lost 6 bases, with 9 bases between them. CDR3 bases: TGTGCCAGCAGTTACTCTAGCAGGGGCAATGAGCAGTTCTTC. Its protein is CASSYSSRGNEQFF.

The chain has TRBV7-8 and TRBJ1-5; D is possibly TRBD1 (5 bases). Looked up from germline, CDR1 is SGHVS and CDR2 is FQNEAQ. V lost 4 bases and J 11 bases, leaving 15 bases between the germline ends. CDR3 length equals 13 residues. CDR3 nucleotide sequence: TGTGCCAGCAGCTCCCGATTGGGGCAGGCCCAGCATTTT. Amino acid sequence: CASSSRLGQAQHF.

V usage is TRBV4-2 and J usage is TRBJ2-2, with D perhaps TRBD2 (5 bases). In germline, CDR1 is LGHNA, CDR2 YNFKEQ. This CDR3 is built from 14 residues. V was shortened by 4 bases and J by 8 bases, with 14 bases between the two germline ends. CDR3 sequence (DNA): TGTGCCAGCAGCCCTCCCGGACTGGGGGGGGAGCTGTTTTTT. This translates into CASSPPGLGGELFF.

The chain's CDR3 is CASSLSRPIPQETQYF. The CDR3 nucleotides are TGTGCCAGCAGCTTATCGCGTCCCATCCCCCAAGAGACCCAGTACTTC. This chain connects TRBV11-2 to TRBJ2-5; no firm D call. The germline V and J ends were trimmed by 2 bases and 1 base, with 14 bases remaining between them. Germline V gene data show CDR1 as SGHAT and CDR2 as FQNNGV. The CDR3 runs 16 residues.

Only one count was recorded for this clone. The J gene is TRBJ2-6, the V gene TRBV24-1; TRBD1 matches at 7 bases. The CDR3 spans 16 residues. Trimming took 2 bases from V and 3 from J; bases not matched to a gene: 3. Germline lookup yields CDR1 KGHDR and CDR2 SFDVKD. The CDR3 spells CATSDSDRFGANVLTF. For the CDR3, the DNA is TGTGCCACCAGTGATTCGGACAGGTTTGGGGCCAACGTCCTGACTTTC.

V gene TRBV27 combines with J gene TRBJ2-2, with a weak D call TRBD1 (6 bases). This CDR3 contains 16 residues. CDR1 and CDR2 (germline): MNHEY, SMNVEV (reference sequence). The V end was cut by 5 bases, the J end by 1 base, with 14 bases between. The CDR3 nucleotides read TGTGCCAGCAGTGGAGGACAGTTTTTGAACACCGGGGAGCTGTTTTTT. Residues: CASSGGQFLNTGELFF.

This rearrangement joins TRBV5-1 to TRBJ1-1; 7 bases line up with TRBD1. J lost 7 bases, V lost 1 base, and 10 bases had no gene match. CDR3 length equals 15 residues. Germline V gene sequence: CDR1 SGHRS, CDR2 YFSETQ. CDR3 nucleotide sequence: TGCGCCAGCAGCTTGAGTAACGCGGGACAGCATGAAGCTTTCTTT. Its protein product is CASSLSNAGQHEAFF.

This chain links TRBV5-1 with TRBJ2-6, with D perhaps matching TRBD2 (6 bases). V shed 0 bases and J shed 4 bases, with 11 bases lying between them. The CDR3 extends over 16 amino acids. Per the germline V gene, CDR1 is SGHRS and CDR2 is YFSETQ. The CDR3 reads CASSLGLVGGANVLTF. The CDR3 nucleotides read TGCGCCAGCAGCTTGGGACTAGTTGGAGGGGCCAACGTCCTGACTTTC. The full variable domain, its missing parts supplied by reference TRBV5-1 and TRBJ2-6, is KAGVTQTPRYLIKTRGQQVTLSCSPISGHRSVSWYQQTPGQGLQFLFEYFSETQRNKGNFPGRFSGRQFSNSRSEMNVSTLELGDSALYLCASSLGLVGGANVLTFGAGSRLTVL.